A selection of T cell receptor beta chains follows, all from one sample in a study of blood T cell repertoires in COVID-19. The assay was immunoSEQ multiplex PCR, and TCRdb's table has in-frame clones only and misses some. The profile shows a few hundred thousand clones, approximately 92% of them singletons. Sequencing was performed on peripheral blood. The receptors stem from a woman aged 40 to 49 who had recovered from COVID-19. Each CDR3 is given without its conserved first and last residue. A D gene is named only where the DNA matches it firmly. Rows may omit the clone size; those that give it use once, few, many or a size class.

D gene,clone size,J gene,V gene,CDR3 protein
TRBD1,-,TRBJ2-4,TRBV27,ASRDRGLLGLQY
-,-,TRBJ2-4,TRBV10-3,AISAGAQNIQY
TRBD2,once,TRBJ2-5,TRBV7-6,ASSLERLAGGASRETQY
TRBD2,-,TRBJ2-7,TRBV18,ASSQAGEHGEQY
-,-,TRBJ2-5,TRBV5-6,ASSLGTTAWGETQY
-,-,TRBJ2-7,TRBV5-1,ASSERSSYEQY
-,-,TRBJ1-2,TRBV10-3,AISESRINYGYT
-,-,TRBJ2-1,TRBV7-8,ETGEQF
-,-,TRBJ2-5,TRBV20-1,SARGGETQY
TRBD2,-,TRBJ2-5,TRBV7-6,ASSTGLAGGGQETQY
-,-,TRBJ1-4,TRBV27,ASTRMGVGGEKLF
-,-,TRBJ1-4,TRBV15,ATSRDPGYTEKLF
TRBD2,-,TRBJ2-3,TRBV14,ASSRLAFASTDTQY
-,-,TRBJ2-3,TRBV27,ASSTLFGLGIQDTQY
-,-,TRBJ2-7,TRBV7-2,ASSSLGGSSYEQY
TRBD2,-,TRBJ2-5,TRBV25-1,ASSEIPVGIAGKTQY
-,-,TRBJ2-7,TRBV11-2,ASSRDYEQY
TRBD1,few,TRBJ1-1,TRBV19,ASSMSTGGTEAF
-,-,TRBJ2-6,TRBV19,ASSIAQVNVLT
-,-,TRBJ1-1,TRBV18,ASSPGTDEAF
-,-,TRBJ2-7,TRBV6-5,ATRADLTYEQY
TRBD2,-,TRBJ2-1,TRBV7-9,ASSSLAGAANNEQF
TRBD1,-,TRBJ2-2,TRBV6-4,ASIYPWDRGQGTGELF
TRBD1,-,TRBJ1-5,TRBV2,ASSLTGGHQPQH
-,-,TRBJ2-3,TRBV4-1,ASSYPRDTQY